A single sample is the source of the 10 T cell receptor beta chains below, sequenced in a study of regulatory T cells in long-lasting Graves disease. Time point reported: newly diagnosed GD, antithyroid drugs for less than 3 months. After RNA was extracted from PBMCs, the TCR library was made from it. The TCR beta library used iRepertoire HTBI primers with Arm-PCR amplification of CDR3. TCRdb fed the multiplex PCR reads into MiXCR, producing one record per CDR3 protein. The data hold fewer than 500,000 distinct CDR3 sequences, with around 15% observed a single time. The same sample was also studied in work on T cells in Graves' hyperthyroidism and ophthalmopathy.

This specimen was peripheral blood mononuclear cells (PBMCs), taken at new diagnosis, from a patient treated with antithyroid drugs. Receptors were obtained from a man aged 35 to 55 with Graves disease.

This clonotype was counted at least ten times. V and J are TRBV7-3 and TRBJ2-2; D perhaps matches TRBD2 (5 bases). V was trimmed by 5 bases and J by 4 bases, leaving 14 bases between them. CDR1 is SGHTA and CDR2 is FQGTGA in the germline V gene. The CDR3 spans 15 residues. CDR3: CASSPNRAGTGELFF. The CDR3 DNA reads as TGTGCCAGCAGCCCTAATAGGGCGGGCACCGGGGAGCTGTTTTTT.

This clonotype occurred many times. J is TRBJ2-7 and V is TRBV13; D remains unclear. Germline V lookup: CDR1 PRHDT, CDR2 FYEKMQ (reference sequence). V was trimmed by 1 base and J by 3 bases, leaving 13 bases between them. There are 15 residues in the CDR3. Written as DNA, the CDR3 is TGTGCCAGCAGCTTAGCGGGCAGGAGAGTCTACGAGCAGTACTTC. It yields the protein CASSLAGRRVYEQYF.

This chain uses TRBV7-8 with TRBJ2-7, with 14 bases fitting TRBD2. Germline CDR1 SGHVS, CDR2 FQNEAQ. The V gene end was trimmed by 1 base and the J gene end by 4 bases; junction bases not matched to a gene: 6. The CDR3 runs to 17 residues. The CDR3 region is CASSLGGTSGRGYEQYF. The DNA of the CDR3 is TGTGCCAGCAGCTTAGGAGGGACTAGCGGGAGAGGATACGAGCAGTACTTC.

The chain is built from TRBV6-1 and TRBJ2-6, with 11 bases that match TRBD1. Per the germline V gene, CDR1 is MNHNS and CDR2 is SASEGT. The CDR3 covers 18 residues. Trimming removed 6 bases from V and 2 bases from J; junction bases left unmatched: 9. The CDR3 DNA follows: TGTGCCAGCAGACGCGGGACAGGGGGTGGACCTGGGGCCAACGTCCTGACTTTC. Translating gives CASRRGTGGGPGANVLTF.

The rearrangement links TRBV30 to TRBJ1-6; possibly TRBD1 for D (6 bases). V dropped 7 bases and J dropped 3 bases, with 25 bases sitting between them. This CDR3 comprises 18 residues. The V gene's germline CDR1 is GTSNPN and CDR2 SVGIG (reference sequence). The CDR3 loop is CAYQTRTALSLYNSPLHF. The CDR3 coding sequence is TGTGCCTACCAAACCCGGACAGCTCTATCACTCTATAATTCACCCCTCCACTTT.

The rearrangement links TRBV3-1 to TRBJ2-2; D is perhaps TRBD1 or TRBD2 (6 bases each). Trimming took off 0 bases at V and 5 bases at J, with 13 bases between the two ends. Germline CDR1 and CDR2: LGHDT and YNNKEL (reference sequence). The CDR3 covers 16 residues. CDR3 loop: CASSQDIGGLTGELFF. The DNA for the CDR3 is TGTGCCAGCAGCCAAGATATCGGGGGCCTGACCGGGGAGCTGTTTTTT.

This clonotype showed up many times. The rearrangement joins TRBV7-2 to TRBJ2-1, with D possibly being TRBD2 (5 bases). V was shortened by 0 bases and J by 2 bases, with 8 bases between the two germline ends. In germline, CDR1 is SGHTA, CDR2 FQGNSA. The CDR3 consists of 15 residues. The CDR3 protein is CASSLAAGTYNEQFF. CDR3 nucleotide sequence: TGTGCCAGCAGCTTAGCCGCCGGGACCTACAATGAGCAGTTCTTC.

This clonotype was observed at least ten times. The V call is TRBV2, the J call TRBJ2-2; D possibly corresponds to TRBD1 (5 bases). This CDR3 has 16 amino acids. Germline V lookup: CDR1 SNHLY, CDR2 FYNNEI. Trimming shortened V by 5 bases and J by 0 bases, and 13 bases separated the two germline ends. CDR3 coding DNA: TGTGCCAGCAGTATTATACAGGTGACGAACACCGGGGAGCTGTTTTTT. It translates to CASSIIQVTNTGELFF. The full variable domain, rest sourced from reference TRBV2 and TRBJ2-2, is EPEVTQTPSHQVTQMGQEVILRCVPISNHLYFYWYRQILGQKVEFLVSFYNNEISEKSEIFDDQFSVERPDGSNFTLKIRSTKLEDSAMYFCASSIIQVTNTGELFFGEGSRLTVL.

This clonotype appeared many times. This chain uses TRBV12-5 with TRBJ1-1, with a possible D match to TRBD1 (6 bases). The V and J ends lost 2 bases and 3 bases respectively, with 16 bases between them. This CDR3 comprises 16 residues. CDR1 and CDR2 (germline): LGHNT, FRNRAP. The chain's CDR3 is CASGLNSGGLHTEAFF. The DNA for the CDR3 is TGTGCTAGTGGTTTGAATTCTGGGGGGCTTCACACTGAAGCTTTCTTT.

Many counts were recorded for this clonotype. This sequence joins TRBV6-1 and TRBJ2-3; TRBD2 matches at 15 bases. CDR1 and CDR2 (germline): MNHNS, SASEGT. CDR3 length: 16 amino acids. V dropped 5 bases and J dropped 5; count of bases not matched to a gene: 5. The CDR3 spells CASSRLGLAGGDTQYF. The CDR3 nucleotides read TGTGCCAGCAGTCGCCTGGGACTAGCGGGAGGAGATACGCAGTATTTT.